This T cell receptor beta chain was retrieved from a study of vaccination effects on CD4 cells after COVID-19. On the study more broadly: Post-vaccine samples followed the second dose by a median of 72 days.

This clone was detected only a few times. Its antigen is as yet unknown. Sequencing was preceded by expansion of antigen-specific CD4+ T cells with viral peptide pools in the ViraFEST assay. Researchers isolated CD4+ T cells once less than 13 days of culture had elapsed. Everyone in the study got two shots of either the BNT162b2 or mRNA-1273 vaccine. Neither prior SARS-CoV-2 infection nor positive nucleocapsid antibodies were present in the vaccine recipients. IL-2 at about 9.7 IU/ml and peptides at about 10 ug/ml were added to cultured PBMC, around 2.2 million per well. In the cultures, half the medium was exchanged for IL-2 medium on days 3 and 7. Using immunoSEQ multiplex PCR, the repertoire was profiled, and TCRdb retains in-frame clones only, with some absent. Of tens of thousands of clones listed, about three quarters are singletons. V dropped 10 bases and J dropped 2 bases, with 11 bases sitting between them. The CDR3 is 12 amino acids. Germline assignment: CDR1 MDHEN and CDR2 SYDVKM.

The TCR comes from a human donor who received a COVID-19 vaccine. V is TRBV28 and J is TRBJ1-2; D unresolved. Sequencing used CD4+ T cells from PBMCs cultured with HCoV-229E spike peptides, obtained after COVID-19 vaccination. The CDR3: CATYVINYGYTF. For the CDR3, the DNA is TGTGCCACCTACGTAATCAACTATGGCTACACCTTC.